Listed here are 19 T cell receptor beta chains from one sample, sequenced in a study of blood T cell repertoires in COVID-19. Here immunoSEQ multiplex PCR was the method, and the copy in TCRdb shows in-frame clones only, minus some. The sample shows some 270,000 clones, roughly nine tenths of them seen only once. Input material: peripheral blood. These receptors all come from a woman aged 55-69 years who had recovered from COVID-19.

V gene TRBV5-4 combines with J gene TRBJ1-1, with D maybe TRBD1 (5 bases). This CDR3 contains 15 residues. From germline, CDR1 is SGHNT and CDR2 YYREEE (reference sequence). Deletions cut 2 bases from V and 4 bases from J, with 15 bases between. The CDR3 loop is CASSLGARRGTEAFF. The CDR3 DNA reads TGTGCCAGCAGCTTAGGTGCCCGGAGGGGCACTGAAGCTTTCTTT. Using reference TRBV5-4 and TRBJ1-1 for the parts outside the CDR3, the full variable domain is ETGVTQSPTHLIKTRGQQVTLRCSSQSGHNTVSWYQQALGQGPQFIFQYYREEENGRGNFPPRFSGLQFPNYSSELNVNALELDDSALYLCASSLGARRGTEAFFGQGTRLTVV.

This clone was seen a single time. The genes are TRBV5-4 and TRBJ2-1, with D possibly TRBD1 on 6 matching bases. From germline, CDR1 is SGHNT and CDR2 YYREEE (reference sequence). This CDR3 is 14 amino acids long. Trimming took 6 bases from V and 6 from J, leaving 16 bases between them. The CDR3 is CASTLRQGTNEQFF. The CDR3 DNA sequence: TGTGCCAGCACCCTCCGTCAGGGGACCAATGAGCAGTTCTTC.

The V gene is TRBV12-3 or TRBV12-4, the J gene TRBJ2-5; no clear D gene. V was pared by 3 bases and J by 5 bases, with 4 bases between. This CDR3 spans 11 amino acids. This CDR3 is CASSFQETQYF. The DNA for the CDR3 is TGTGCCAGCAGTTTTCAGGAGACCCAGTACTTC.

The chain has TRBV9 and TRBJ1-2; D might be TRBD1 (6 bases). V lost 3 bases, J lost 5 bases, and 14 bases lay in between. Per the germline V gene, CDR1 is SGDLS and CDR2 is YYNGEE. The CDR3 totals 14 residues. CDR3 in amino acids: CASSASQGIYGYTF. The CDR3 DNA is TGTGCCAGCAGCGCGTCACAGGGAATATATGGCTACACCTTC.

V usage is TRBV5-1 and J usage is TRBJ2-3, with TRBD2 matching over 8 bases. The germline V gene encodes CDR1 SGHRS and CDR2 YFSETQ. V shed 3 bases and J 1 base; nucleotides not matched to a gene: 4. This CDR3 region has 15 residues. The CDR3 nucleotides are TGCGCCAGCAGCTACTCGCGGGGGGGCACAGATACGCAGTATTTT. Protein sequence: CASSYSRGGTDTQYF.

This sequence joins TRBV5-5 and TRBJ2-7; 9 bases map to TRBD1. In germline, CDR1 is SGHKS, CDR2 YYEKEE (reference sequence). The V and J ends lost 4 bases and 2 bases, in that order; junction bases with no gene match: 4. This CDR3 is built from 14 residues. Written as DNA, the CDR3 is TGTGCCAGCAGCCGGGACAGGGTACCCTACGAGCAGTACTTC. This encodes CASSRDRVPYEQYF.

This chain connects TRBV5-6 to TRBJ2-7; TRBD1 agrees at 7 bases. The CDR3 spans 12 residues. Trimming removed 4 bases from V and 2 bases from J; junction bases left unmatched: 0. Germline-derived CDR1 and CDR2 are SGHDT and YYEEEE. The CDR3 loop is CASSQGAYEQYF. In nucleotides, the CDR3 is TGTGCCAGCAGCCAGGGGGCCTACGAGCAGTACTTC.

The rearrangement links TRBV9 to TRBJ1-2; the D gene is possibly TRBD1 (6 bases). The CDR3 runs to 13 residues. Trimming shortened V by 3 bases and J by 4 bases, and 10 bases separated the two germline ends. Per germline, CDR1 SGDLS and CDR2 YYNGEE. DNA of the CDR3: TGTGCCAGCAGCGAGGGGGGGTCCTATGGCTACACCTTC. Protein: CASSEGGSYGYTF.

The CDR3, as DNA: TGTGCCAGCAGTTCTACGCGTGGAGGTCTTAATGAAAAACTGTTTTTT. Its protein product is CASSSTRGGLNEKLFF. This chain connects TRBV28 to TRBJ1-4; D not certain. The CDR3 extends over 16 amino acids. V lost 4 bases, J lost 4 bases, and 16 bases lay in between. Germline V gives CDR1 MDHEN, CDR2 SYDVKM.

V is TRBV14 and J is TRBJ1-2; D gene ambiguous. Germline V gene sequence: CDR1 SGHDN, CDR2 FVKESK. The CDR3 totals 15 residues. Trimming took 0 bases from V and 5 from J, leaving 13 bases between them. The CDR3 DNA reads TGTGCCAGCAGCCAAGAGGTTTCAGGAATTTATGGCTACACCTTC. Translating it yields CASSQEVSGIYGYTF. The variable domain in full, with the rest retrieved from reference TRBV14 and TRBJ1-2, is EAGVTQFPSHSVIEKGQTVTLRCDPISGHDNLYWYRRVMGKEIKFLLHFVKESKQDESGMPNNRFLAERTGGTYSTLKVQPAELEDSGVYFCASSQEVSGIYGYTFGSGTRLTVV.

The chain couples TRBV6-4 to TRBJ2-7; 9 bases fit TRBD1. The junction had 12 bases not matched to a gene; V was cut back by 6 bases and J by 3 bases. The CDR3 is 16 amino acids. In germline, CDR1 is MRHNA, CDR2 SNTAGT. Here the CDR3 reads CASRGTGGPNYYEQYF. CDR3 DNA: TGTGCCAGCAGGGGTACAGGGGGCCCTAACTACTACGAGCAGTACTTC.

The chain links TRBV6-5 to TRBJ1-4; 7 bases align to TRBD1. The V and J ends lost 4 bases and 6 bases, in that order; junction bases with no gene match: 11. CDR1 is MNHEY, CDR2 SVGAGI, per germline. This CDR3 spans 16 amino acids. The chain's CDR3 is CASSSSGQAIYEKLFF. In DNA, the CDR3 is TGTGCCAGCAGTTCCTCCGGACAGGCGATATATGAAAAACTGTTTTTT.

The chain is built from TRBV29-1 and TRBJ2-7, with TRBD2 matching over 11 bases. CDR3 length equals 13 residues. Germline V CDR1 and CDR2: SQVTM, ANQGSEA. V gave up 4 bases and J gave up 7 bases; unmatched junction bases: 6. In DNA, the CDR3 is TGCAGCGTTGCGGTGACTAGCGGGGTGGAGCAGTACTTC. Residues: CSVAVTSGVEQYF.

The chain is built from TRBV11-2 and TRBJ2-2; 11 nucleotides match TRBD1. Germline V gene data show CDR1 as SGHAT and CDR2 as FQNNGV. The ends lost 4 bases at V and 6 bases at J; junction bases unmatched: 10. This CDR3 contains 17 residues. This chain's CDR3 is CASSSGQGGMLAGELFF. As DNA, the CDR3 is TGTGCCAGCAGCTCGGGACAGGGGGGGATGTTGGCCGGGGAGCTGTTTTTT.

The V call is TRBV18, the J call TRBJ2-7, with 9 bases fitting TRBD2. V was pared by 0 bases and J by 11 bases, with 8 bases of the junction left unmatched. Germline CDR1 reads KGHSH; CDR2 reads LQKENI. CDR3 size: 14 residues. The CDR3 sequence: CASSPPTPSGVKYF. CDR3 DNA sequence: TGTGCCAGCTCACCACCGACCCCTAGCGGGGTTAAGTACTTC.

Points on this clone: Other DNA variants within this sample encode the same CDR3. The V call is TRBV9, the J call TRBJ2-5; TRBD2 matches 9 bases. This CDR3 spans 15 amino acids. Per germline, CDR1 SGDLS and CDR2 YYNGEE. J gave up 5 bases and V 2 bases, and 7 bases lay outside the gene matches. The CDR3 spells CASSVLAGVGETQYF. The CDR3 region has the DNA TGTGCCAGCAGCGTGTTAGCGGGGGTCGGGGAGACCCAGTACTTC.

The V gene is TRBV7-8, the J gene TRBJ2-2; TRBD2 matches 11 bases. This CDR3 spans 18 amino acids. Looked up from germline, CDR1 is SGHVS and CDR2 is FQNEAQ. The J segment lost 6 bases and the V segment lost 6 bases, leaving 15 bases of the junction unmatched. The CDR3 sequence is CASRRASGGPRVAGELFF. The DNA of the CDR3 is TGTGCCAGCAGGAGGGCTAGCGGGGGGCCGAGGGTAGCCGGGGAGCTGTTTTTT.

The gene calls are TRBV29-1 and TRBJ1-4; perhaps TRBD1 as D (6 bases). The germline gives CDR1 SQVTM, CDR2 ANQGSEA. This CDR3 is 12 amino acids long. Trimming removed 7 bases from V and 8 bases from J, with 14 bases in between. In DNA, the CDR3 is TGCAGCGCGATACAGGGCTCGGAAAAACTGTTTTTT. It is translated as CSAIQGSEKLFF.

This clone showed up just a few times. The chain uses TRBV19 and TRBJ1-4, with D possibly matching TRBD1 (5 bases). V shed 6 bases and J shed 6 bases, with 20 bases lying between them. This CDR3 is 16 amino acids long. Germline V CDR1 and CDR2: LNHDA, SQIVND (reference sequence). CDR3: CASRLPRGEADEKLFF. CDR3 nucleotides: TGTGCCAGTAGGCTACCTCGGGGGGAAGCGGATGAAAAACTGTTTTTT. The full variable domain, its missing parts supplied by reference TRBV19 and TRBJ1-4, is DGGITQSPKYLFRKEGQNVTLSCEQNLNHDAMYWYRQDPGQGLRLIYYSQIVNDFQKGDIAEGYSVSREKKESFPLTVTSAQKNPTAFYLCASRLPRGEADEKLFFGSGTQLSVL.